Below are 21 T cell receptor beta chains sequenced from a single sample in a study of cytomegalovirus exposure and HLA in healthy donors. With 60 Vbeta and 13 Jbeta primers, the PCR was carried out. Libraries were prepared by immunoSEQ multiplex PCR; TCRdb keeps only in-frame clonotypes and omits some of them. The table lists 150,000 or so clones, about 75% of them singletons. The source material was PBMCs. Every receptor here comes from a young man in good health and CMV-seropositive.

The genes are TRBV9 and TRBJ2-3; TRBD1 is a possible D gene (7 bases). V lost 3 bases, J lost 1 base, and 15 bases lay in between. This CDR3 has 16 amino acids. Germline CDR1 SGDLS, CDR2 YYNGEE. As DNA, the CDR3 is TGTGCCAGCAGCGCGGCCCCCAGGGGGGGCACAGATACGCAGTATTTT. It is translated as CASSAAPRGGTDTQYF.

This clone was counted once. V gene TRBV5-1 combines with J gene TRBJ2-5; D gene ambiguous. Gene TRBJ2-7 matches the end of the DNA better, so the J call may be wrong. The V gene's germline CDR1 is SGHRS and CDR2 YFSETQ. The CDR3 length is 13 residues. DNA for the CDR3: TGCGCCAGCAGCTTGGCCCCTAGCTACGAGCAGTACTTC. It codes for CASSLAPSYEQYF.

This clone occurred once. The J gene is TRBJ2-7, the V gene TRBV6-5; 8 nucleotides match TRBD2. The CDR3 totals 15 residues. The V gene end was trimmed by 2 bases and the J gene end by 4 bases; junction bases not matched to a gene: 7. Germline-derived CDR1 and CDR2 are MNHEY and SVGAGI. The CDR3 DNA sequence: TGTGCCAGCAGTTACCTAGCGGGTTTGTGGTACGAGCAGTACTTC. Protein: CASSYLAGLWYEQYF.

This clone was seen a handful of times. V and J are TRBV28 and TRBJ1-1; D call uncertain. The CDR3 runs 13 residues. CDR1 and CDR2 from the germline V gene are MDHEN and SYDVKM. Trimming removed 2 bases at V and 5 bases at J, with 9 bases between. The CDR3 region is CASSLQTGTEAFF. The CDR3 DNA reads TGTGCCAGCAGTTTACAAACGGGGACTGAAGCTTTCTTT.

This clone has only one observation. This chain links TRBV28 with TRBJ1-1, with D perhaps TRBD1 (6 bases). V lost 6 bases to trimming and J lost 7 bases, with 9 bases between them. There are 11 residues in the CDR3. Germline loops: CDR1 MDHEN, CDR2 SYDVKM. The CDR3 spells CASSKDSEAFF. For the CDR3, the DNA is TGTGCCAGCAGCAAGGACAGTGAAGCTTTCTTT.

This chain links TRBV7-9 with TRBJ2-1, with 10 bases identical to TRBD2. The germline CDR1 and CDR2 sequences are SEHNR and FQNEAQ (reference sequence). The CDR3 is 18 amino acids. The ends lost 5 bases at V and 8 bases at J; junction bases unmatched: 18. The CDR3 DNA follows: TGTGCCAGCAGCCCTAGATGGCTAGCGGGAGATGGGGACGATGAGCAGTTCTTC. Amino acid sequence: CASSPRWLAGDGDDEQFF.

The V and J genes are TRBV6-5 and TRBJ2-7, with 9 nucleotides matching TRBD1. The V segment lost 8 bases and the J segment 4 bases; nucleotides outside the gene matches: 0. The CDR3 is 11 amino acids. CDR1 is MNHEY, CDR2 SVGAGI, per germline. The CDR3 here is CASGQGYEQYF. The CDR3 DNA reads as TGTGCCAGCGGACAGGGGTACGAGCAGTACTTC.

Only a few counts were recorded for this clone. The chain employs TRBV28 and TRBJ2-7; D possibly corresponds to TRBD2 (5 bases). V was shortened by 5 bases and J by 0 bases, with 23 bases between the two germline ends. The CDR3 contains 18 residues. Germline V gives CDR1 MDHEN, CDR2 SYDVKM. This CDR3 reads CASSPITGGHLDSYEQYF. The CDR3 DNA follows: TGTGCCAGCAGTCCGATCACTGGCGGGCATCTAGACTCCTACGAGCAGTACTTC.

The chain joins TRBV5-1 to TRBJ2-7, with 7 positions matching TRBD1. The CDR3 covers 15 residues. The V segment lost 4 bases and the J segment 6 bases; nucleotides outside the gene matches: 13. Germline assignment: CDR1 SGHRS and CDR2 YFSETQ. CDR3 in DNA: TGCGCCAGCAGCCCTGGACAGGCGGTGGTGTCCGAGCAGTACTTC. It codes for CASSPGQAVVSEQYF.

As for this clone: Additional DNA sequences in this sample encode the identical CDR3. J is TRBJ1-1 and V is TRBV7-3; D is unclear. Per germline, CDR1 SGHTA and CDR2 FQGTGA. With 5 bases removed from V and 3 bases from J, the gap between germline ends came to 10 bases. The CDR3 has 13 residues. CDR3 loop: CASSTGSDTEAFF. Here the CDR3 DNA reads TGTGCCAGCAGCACTGGGAGCGACACTGAAGCTTTCTTT.

The V gene is TRBV2, the J gene TRBJ2-1; TRBD2 matches at 7 bases. Germline loops: CDR1 SNHLY, CDR2 FYNNEI. The V and J ends lost 7 bases and 7 bases, in that order; junction bases with no gene match: 10. The length of the CDR3 is 14 residues. CDR3 region: CASIFSGALNEQFF. The CDR3 DNA follows: TGTGCCAGCATATTCAGCGGGGCCTTAAATGAGCAGTTCTTC.

The V and J genes are TRBV2 and TRBJ1-2; D gene ambiguous. CDR1 SNHLY and CDR2 FYNNEI come from the germline V gene. V was trimmed by 7 bases and J by 4 bases, leaving 10 bases between them. The CDR3 has 12 residues. CDR3 sequence reads: CASTPGIYGYTF. For the CDR3, the DNA is TGTGCCAGCACCCCCGGGATCTATGGCTACACCTTC. Full variable domain (remainder filled in from reference TRBV2 and TRBJ1-2): EPEVTQTPSHQVTQMGQEVILRCVPISNHLYFYWYRQILGQKVEFLVSFYNNEISEKSEIFDDQFSVERPDGSNFTLKIRSTKLEDSAMYFCASTPGIYGYTFGSGTRLTVV.

The CDR3 sequence: CASSLYTSTDTQYF. CDR3 nucleotides: TGTGCCAGCAGCCTCTATACTAGCACAGATACGCAGTATTTT. This rearrangement joins TRBV5-6 to TRBJ2-3, with D unresolved. Germline loops: CDR1 SGHDT, CDR2 YYEEEE. Trimming pared 4 bases from V and 0 bases from J, leaving 9 bases between. The CDR3 loop spans 14 amino acids.

This chain joins TRBV27 and TRBJ1-5, with a tentative D call TRBD1 (5 bases). In germline, CDR1 is MNHEY, CDR2 SMNVEV (reference sequence). This CDR3 is built from 14 residues. Trimming stripped 8 bases from V and 2 bases from J, with 13 bases between. The CDR3 spells CASGLSGGNQPQHF. The CDR3 region has the DNA TGTGCCAGCGGGTTGTCGGGGGGCAATCAGCCCCAGCATTTT.

This clone showed up just a few times. The junction does not match germline at one end; this may be a read error. V gene TRBV7-9 combines with J gene TRBJ2-7; weak D call: TRBD2 (6 bases). Germline V lookup: CDR1 SEHNR, CDR2 FQNEAQ (reference sequence). The CDR3 is 14 residues long. CDR3: CSSSYEGGSYEQYF. The CDR3 DNA is TGTTCCAGCAGCTACGAGGGAGGCTCCTACGAGCAGTACTTC.

This clone was counted a single time. The gene calls are TRBV5-1 and TRBJ2-7; tentatively, D is TRBD1 (5 bases). CDR1 and CDR2 from the germline V gene are SGHRS and YFSETQ. V was pared by 4 bases and J by 6 bases, with 11 bases between. The CDR3 is 12 amino acids. CDR3 coding DNA: TGCGCCAGCAGCACGGTCGACAGCGAGCAGTACTTC. Its translation: CASSTVDSEQYF. Using reference TRBV5-1 and TRBJ2-7 for the parts outside the CDR3, the full variable domain is KAGVTQTPRYLIKTRGQQVTLSCSPISGHRSVSWYQQTPGQGLQFLFEYFSETQRNKGNFPGRFSGRQFSNSRSEMNVSTLELGDSALYLCASSTVDSEQYFGPGTRLTVT.

CDR3 DNA: TGTGCCACCAGCAGAGACCCTCTCCGGGACATTGATACGCAGTATTTT. Residues: CATSRDPLRDIDTQYF. The chain combines TRBV15 with TRBJ2-3; D may be TRBD1 (6 bases). The CDR3 is 16 residues long. From germline, CDR1 is LNHNV and CDR2 YYDKDF (reference sequence). With 0 bases removed from V and 6 bases from J, the gap between germline ends came to 16 bases. The full variable domain, rest sourced from reference TRBV15 and TRBJ2-3, is DAMVIQNPRYQVTQFGKPVTLSCSQTLNHNVMYWYQQKSSQAPKLLFHYYDKDFNNEADTPDNFQSRRPNTSFCFLDIRSPGLGDTAMYLCATSRDPLRDIDTQYFGPGTRLTVL.

V gene TRBV9 combines with J gene TRBJ1-2; D may be TRBD1 (6 bases). V lost 4 bases, J lost 7 bases, and 11 bases lay in between. Germline CDR1 and CDR2: SGDLS and YYNGEE. The CDR3 contains 12 residues. CDR3: CASSHRAGGYTF. CDR3 sequence (DNA): TGTGCCAGCAGCCACAGGGCGGGTGGCTACACCTTC.

This clone was seen a handful of times. The chain carries TRBV2 and TRBJ2-2; D is unresolved. The CDR3 has 15 residues. The germline V gene has CDR1 SNHLY and CDR2 FYNNEI. Trimming removed 9 bases from V and 4 bases from J, with 18 bases in between. The CDR3 is CASNGVAPSTGELFF. The CDR3 DNA reads TGTGCCAGTAATGGAGTGGCCCCGAGCACCGGGGAGCTGTTTTTT.

The rearrangement links TRBV7-9 to TRBJ2-5, with D possibly matching TRBD2 (6 bases). This CDR3 has 15 amino acids. V lost 1 base and J 1 base, leaving 10 bases between the germline ends. Germline loops: CDR1 SEHNR, CDR2 FQNEAQ (reference sequence). CDR3 nucleotide sequence: TGTGCCAGCAGCTTAGGTATTAGCGGCCAAGAGACCCAGTACTTC. Encoded protein: CASSLGISGQETQYF.

V usage is TRBV28 and J usage is TRBJ1-5; D remains ambiguous. Germline V CDR1 and CDR2: MDHEN, SYDVKM. Trimming took off 2 bases at V and 5 bases at J, with 4 bases between the two ends. The CDR3 is 12 residues long. The CDR3, as DNA: TGTGCCAGCAGTTTAGAGGATCAGCCCCAGCATTTT. Amino acids: CASSLEDQPQHF.